The clone carrying this TCR beta chain was seen more than once but under ten times. These data belong to a study of blood T cell repertoires in COVID-19. Turning to the study itself: The cDNA or gDNA used as material had been derived from T cells, B-cell-depleted T cells, or PBMCs.

Sequenced by immunoSEQ multiplex PCR; TCRdb stores in-frame clones only, minus some. The sample contains some 130,000 clones, 60% to 75% of which appear only once. CDR3 size: 16 residues. Unmatched junction bases numbered 11, after V lost 4 bases and J lost 5 bases. CDR1 and CDR2 (germline): LGHNA, YNFKEQ. The chain uses TRBV4-2 and TRBJ2-5; 9 bases align to TRBD2. This TCR was recovered from a woman between 65 and 79 years old with acute or convalescent COVID-19. Sequencing input: peripheral blood. CDR3 nucleotides: TGTGCCAGCAGCCGACTTCTAGCAAGCGGGAGGGAGACCCAGTACTTC. This translates into CASSRLLASGRETQYF.